These 9 T cell receptor beta chains were sequenced from one sample in a study of CD8+ T cells in alopecia areata. Investigators isolated RNA and reverse transcribed it into cDNA to act as the sequencing template. Data came from immunoSEQ multiplex PCR; TCRdb stores just in-frame clones and leaves some out. This sample has hundreds of thousands of clones, with 67% found just once. The sample consisted of CD4+ T cells sorted from blood, taken at week 0. Source of these receptors: a human donor with alopecia areata.

The chain links TRBV6-5 to TRBJ2-7, with D uncertain. The length of the CDR3 is 13 residues. The ends were cut back, 2 bases at V and 0 bases at J, with 5 bases in the middle. Germline CDR1 reads MNHEY; CDR2 reads SVGAGI. The CDR3 region has the DNA TGTGCCAGCAGTTACGGGGTCTCCTACGAGCAGTACTTC. Translated: CASSYGVSYEQYF.

This clone was picked up a small number of times. Within the sample, other DNA sequences also encode this same CDR3. The chain uses TRBV5-1 and TRBJ1-6; D remains ambiguous. Germline V gene sequence: CDR1 SGHRS, CDR2 YFSETQ. The CDR3 is made up of 15 amino acids. V gave up 0 bases and J gave up 6 bases, with 10 bases separating them. Here the CDR3 DNA reads TGCGCCAGCAGCTTGGGCCCACGGGGTAATTCACCCCTCCACTTT. Protein: CASSLGPRGNSPLHF. The entire variable domain, with the rest obtained from reference TRBV5-1 and TRBJ1-6, is as follows: KAGVTQTPRYLIKTRGQQVTLSCSPISGHRSVSWYQQTPGQGLQFLFEYFSETQRNKGNFPGRFSGRQFSNSRSEMNVSTLELGDSALYLCASSLGPRGNSPLHFGNGTRLTVT.

The CDR3 is CASSRGGVWETQYF. CDR3 in DNA: TGTGCCAGCAGTCGAGGGGGGGTTTGGGAGACCCAGTACTTC. The gene calls are TRBV7-6 and TRBJ2-5; D might be TRBD2 (7 bases). With 6 bases removed from V and 5 bases from J, the gap between germline ends came to 16 bases. CDR1 and CDR2 from the germline V gene are SGHVS and FNYEAQ. The CDR3 totals 14 residues.

This clone was picked up a small number of times. The genes are TRBV7-6 and TRBJ2-5, with 8 bases identical to TRBD1. V shed 1 base, J shed 4 bases, and the junction held 2 bases outside the gene matches. This CDR3 is built from 14 residues. CDR1 and CDR2 from the germline V gene are SGHVS and FNYEAQ. CDR3: CASSLEGTGETQYF. The CDR3 nucleotides read TGTGCCAGCAGCTTAGAAGGGACAGGAGAGACCCAGTACTTC.

The chain combines TRBV18 with TRBJ2-1, with D perhaps TRBD2 (6 bases). This CDR3 comprises 15 residues. CDR1 is KGHSH and CDR2 is LQKENI in the germline V gene. The V gene lost 3 bases and the J gene lost 2 bases, with 11 bases spanning the gap. This chain's CDR3 is CASSPLAVTYNEQFF. The CDR3 DNA reads as TGTGCCAGCTCACCTTTAGCGGTTACCTACAATGAGCAGTTCTTC.

The rearrangement uses TRBV7-3 and TRBJ2-5, with 7 bases lining up with TRBD1. The trim removed 4 bases at V and 4 bases at J, leaving 6 bases unmatched. In germline, CDR1 is SGHTA, CDR2 FQGTGA. The CDR3 is 14 amino acids. For the CDR3, the DNA is TGTGCCAGCAGCTCGACAGGGCTTCCAGAGACCCAGTACTTC. Protein: CASSSTGLPETQYF.

This sequence joins TRBV25-1 and TRBJ2-3; 8 bases fit TRBD2. CDR1 and CDR2 (germline): MGHDK, SYGVNS. V lost 0 bases, J lost 2 bases, and 7 bases stayed unmatched. CDR3 length: 17 residues. Written as DNA, the CDR3 is TGTGCCAGCAGTGAATATCAAGCGGGGGCCCTCACAGATACGCAGTATTTT. It specifies CASSEYQAGALTDTQYF.

V is TRBV6-5 and J is TRBJ1-2; 8 nucleotides agree with TRBD1. J gave up 7 bases and V 5 bases, and 9 bases lay outside the gene matches. The CDR3 has 14 amino acids. Germline CDR1 MNHEY, CDR2 SVGAGI. The CDR3 reads CASSTGQGSSGYTF. For the CDR3, the DNA is TGTGCCAGCAGTACAGGACAGGGTTCTTCTGGCTACACCTTC.

Turning to this clone: Other DNA sequences within the sample encode an identical CDR3. The chain links TRBV29-1 to TRBJ1-1, with D unresolved. The V end lost 4 bases, the J end lost 6 bases, and 6 bases lay between the germline ends. Germline assignment: CDR1 SQVTM and CDR2 ANQGSEA. The CDR3 sequence is 10 residues long. The CDR3 nucleotides read TGCAGCGTTGTAGGAGCTGAAGCTTTCTTT. It encodes CSVVGAEAFF. The full variable domain, rest sourced from reference TRBV29-1 and TRBJ1-1, is SAVISQKPSRDICQRGTSLTIQCQVDSQVTMMFWYRQQPGQSLTLIATANQGSEATYESGFVIDKFPISRPNLTFSTLTVSNMSPEDSSIYLCSVVGAEAFFGQGTRLTVV.